This TCR beta chain emerged from a study of T cells in Graves' hyperthyroidism and ophthalmopathy. Across the study: Peripheral blood specimens were obtained at initial diagnosis, prior to any treatment.

The CDR3 covers 18 residues. CDR1 is MDHEN, CDR2 SYDVKM, per germline. V dropped 2 bases and J dropped 1; count of bases not matched to a gene: 11. It was RNA transcripts that yielded the amplified TCR beta CDR3 regions. An initial round of RT-PCR targeting the TCR CDR3 relied on the HTBI primer set. TCRdb reprocessed the multiplex PCR reads with MiXCR, giving one entry per CDR3 protein. Among over 650,000 distinct CDR3 sequences listed, about 17% were seen once. The V and J genes are TRBV28 and TRBJ2-7; 10 bases align to TRBD2. The sequencing input was blood. The receptor's source is a man younger than 35 with Graves' hyperthyroidism. The CDR3 coding sequence is TGTGCCAGCAGTTTAGGTCTAGCGGGAGCCCTAAGGTCCTACGAGCAGTACTTC. Translation: CASSLGLAGALRSYEQYF.